This entry describes one T cell receptor beta chain. The target antigen is unknown. This sample is part of a study of cytomegalovirus exposure and HLA in healthy donors. Study-wide results and caveats: As immune exposure information, only CMV serostatus was available. Rare TCR sequences predominated, though certain public TCRs were found in many donors. Differences between HLA loci emerged in a later analysis of TCR association rates, with DRB1 most and HLA-C fewest.

In germline, CDR1 is SGHRS, CDR2 YFSETQ. Trimming took 4 bases from V and 4 from J; bases not matched to a gene: 6. The CDR3 spans 15 residues. Researchers ran the PCR with 60 Vbeta and 13 Jbeta primers. TCRdb's table, derived via immunoSEQ multiplex PCR, lists solely in-frame clones and lacks some. This listing includes around 200,000 clones. V is TRBV5-1 and J is TRBJ2-3, with 10 bases aligning to TRBD2. The TCR sequence derives from a woman aged 25 to 39 in good health and CMV-seropositive. The specimen sequenced was PBMCs. Here the CDR3 DNA reads TGCGCCAGCAGCAGGGGACTAGCGAACCCAGATACGCAGTATTTT. This gives the protein CASSRGLANPDTQYF.